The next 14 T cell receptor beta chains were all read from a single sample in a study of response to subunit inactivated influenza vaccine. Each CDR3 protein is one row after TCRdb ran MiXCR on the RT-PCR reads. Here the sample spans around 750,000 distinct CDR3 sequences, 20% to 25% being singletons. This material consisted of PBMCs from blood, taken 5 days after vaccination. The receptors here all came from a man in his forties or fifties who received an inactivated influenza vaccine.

CDR3 protein: CASSFFGGSNSPLHF. Here the CDR3 DNA reads TGTGCCAGCAGTTTCTTTGGAGGCAGTAATTCACCCCTCCACTTT. This chain joins TRBV28 and TRBJ1-6; D is unclear. Trimming shortened V by 3 bases and J by 6 bases, and 12 bases separated the two germline ends. CDR3 length equals 15 residues. CDR1 and CDR2 from the germline V gene are MDHEN and SYDVKM.

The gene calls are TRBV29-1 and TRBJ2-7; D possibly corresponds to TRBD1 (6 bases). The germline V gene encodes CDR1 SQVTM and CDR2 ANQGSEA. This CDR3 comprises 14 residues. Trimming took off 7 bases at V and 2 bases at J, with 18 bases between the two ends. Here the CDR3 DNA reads TGCAGCGCGGGCGAGGGGGTGGGGACCTACGAGCAGTACTTC. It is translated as CSAGEGVGTYEQYF.

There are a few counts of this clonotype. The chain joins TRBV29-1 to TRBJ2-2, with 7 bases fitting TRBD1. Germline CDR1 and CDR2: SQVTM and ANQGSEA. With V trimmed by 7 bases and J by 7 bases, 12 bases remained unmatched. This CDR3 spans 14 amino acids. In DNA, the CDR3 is TGCAGCGCCCGCAAAGGGACAGATGACGGGGAGCTGTTTTTT. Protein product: CSARKGTDDGELFF.

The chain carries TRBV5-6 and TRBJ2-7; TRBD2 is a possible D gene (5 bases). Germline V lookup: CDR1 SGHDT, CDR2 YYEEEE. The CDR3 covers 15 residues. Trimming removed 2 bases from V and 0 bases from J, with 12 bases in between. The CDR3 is CASSLGLANSYEQYF. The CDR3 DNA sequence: TGTGCCAGCAGCTTAGGTCTAGCCAACTCCTACGAGCAGTACTTC.

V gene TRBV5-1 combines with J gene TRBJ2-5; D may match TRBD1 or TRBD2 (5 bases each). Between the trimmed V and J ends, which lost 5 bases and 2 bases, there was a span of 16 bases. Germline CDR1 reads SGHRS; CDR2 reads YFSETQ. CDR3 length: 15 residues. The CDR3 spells CASRPGGAIQETQYF. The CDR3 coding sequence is TGCGCCAGCAGGCCTGGGGGAGCGATACAAGAGACCCAGTACTTC. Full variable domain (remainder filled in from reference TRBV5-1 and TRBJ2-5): KAGVTQTPRYLIKTRGQQVTLSCSPISGHRSVSWYQQTPGQGLQFLFEYFSETQRNKGNFPGRFSGRQFSNSRSEMNVSTLELGDSALYLCASRPGGAIQETQYFGPGTRLLVL.

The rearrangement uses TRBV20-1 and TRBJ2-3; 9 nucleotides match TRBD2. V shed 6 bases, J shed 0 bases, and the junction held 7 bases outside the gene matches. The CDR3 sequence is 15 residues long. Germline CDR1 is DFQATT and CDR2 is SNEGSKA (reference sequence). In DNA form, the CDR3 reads TGCAGTGCCAGAAGCGGGACTAGCAGCACAGATACGCAGTATTTT. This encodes CSARSGTSSTDTQYF.

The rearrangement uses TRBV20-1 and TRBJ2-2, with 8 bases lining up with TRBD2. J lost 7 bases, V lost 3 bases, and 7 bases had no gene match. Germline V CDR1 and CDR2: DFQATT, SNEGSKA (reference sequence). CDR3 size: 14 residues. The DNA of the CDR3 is TGCAGTGCTAGCTTCCGGGGGGGCTTCGGGGAGCTGTTTTTT. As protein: CSASFRGGFGELFF.

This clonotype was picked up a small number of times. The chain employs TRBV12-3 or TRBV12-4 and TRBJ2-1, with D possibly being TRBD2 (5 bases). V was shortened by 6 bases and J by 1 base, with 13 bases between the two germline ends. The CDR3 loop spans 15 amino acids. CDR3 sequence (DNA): TGTGCCAGCAGCCACACTAGGATTTCCTACAATGAGCAGTTCTTC. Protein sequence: CASSHTRISYNEQFF.

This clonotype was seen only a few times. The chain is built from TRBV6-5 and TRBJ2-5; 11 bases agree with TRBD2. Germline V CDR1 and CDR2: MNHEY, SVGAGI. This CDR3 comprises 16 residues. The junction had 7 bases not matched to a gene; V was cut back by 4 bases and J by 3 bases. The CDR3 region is CASSLPGLAAKETQYF. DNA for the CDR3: TGTGCCAGCAGTTTGCCGGGACTAGCGGCGAAAGAGACCCAGTACTTC.

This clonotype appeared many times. The CDR3 reads CASNPQGLVTDTQYF. DNA of the CDR3: TGTGCCAGCAATCCACAGGGGTTAGTAACAGATACGCAGTATTTT. J is TRBJ2-3 and V is TRBV12-3 or TRBV12-4; 7 nucleotides line up with TRBD1. The CDR3 totals 15 residues. V trimming: 7 bases; J trimming: 3 bases; junction bases outside the gene matches: 10.

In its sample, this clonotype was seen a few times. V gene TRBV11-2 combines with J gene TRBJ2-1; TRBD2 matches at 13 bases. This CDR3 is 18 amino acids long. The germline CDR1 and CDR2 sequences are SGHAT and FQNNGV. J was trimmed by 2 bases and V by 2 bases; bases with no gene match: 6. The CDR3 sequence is CASSLRTSGGAAYNEQFF. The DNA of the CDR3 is TGTGCCAGCAGCTTAAGAACTAGCGGGGGGGCCGCCTACAATGAGCAGTTCTTC.

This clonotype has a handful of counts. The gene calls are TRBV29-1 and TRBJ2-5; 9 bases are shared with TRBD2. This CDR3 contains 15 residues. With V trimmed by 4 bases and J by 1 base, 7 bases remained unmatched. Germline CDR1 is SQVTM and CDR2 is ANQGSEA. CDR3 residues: CSVGSLAGVQETQYF. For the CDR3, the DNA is TGCAGCGTTGGTAGTTTAGCGGGGGTCCAAGAGACCCAGTACTTC.

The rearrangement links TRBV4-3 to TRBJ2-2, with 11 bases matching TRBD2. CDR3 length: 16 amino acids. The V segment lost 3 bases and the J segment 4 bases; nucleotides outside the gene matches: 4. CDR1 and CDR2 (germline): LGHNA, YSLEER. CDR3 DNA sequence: TGCGCCAGCAGCCAGAAGACTAGCGGGACCACCGGGGAGCTGTTTTTT. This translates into CASSQKTSGTTGELFF.

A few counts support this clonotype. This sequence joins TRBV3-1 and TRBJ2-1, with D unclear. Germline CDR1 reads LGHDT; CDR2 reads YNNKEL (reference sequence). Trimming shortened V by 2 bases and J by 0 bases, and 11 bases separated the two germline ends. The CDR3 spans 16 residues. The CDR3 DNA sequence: TGTGCCAGCAGCCAAAAACTGCTGAGCTCCTACAATGAGCAGTTCTTC. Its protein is CASSQKLLSSYNEQFF.